This entry features one T cell receptor beta chain sequence. Its antigen is unknown. Germline lookup yields CDR1 SNHLY and CDR2 FYNNEI. The CDR3 runs 14 residues. V shed 5 bases, J shed 7 bases, and the junction held 2 bases outside the gene matches. The sort gate was single viable CD3+CD4+CD8-CD45RO+ cells for memory CD4+ T cells. Per the authors' pipeline: After removing out-of-frame reads, around 2,100,000 distinct TCRbeta sequences remained. The method was immunoSEQ multiplex PCR; TCRdb's version includes in-frame clones alone and lacks a portion of them. V, J and clone size derive from that table, while D and trimming were established from the DNA sequence. Of some 57,000 clones in the sample, less than 80% were seen once. These data belong to a study of memory CD4+ T cells and cytomegalovirus serostatus. General study points: A US-trained random forest predicted CMV serostatus with median AUC around 0.93. CD4+ memory repertoires contained about 40% of the 164 reported CMV TCRbeta sequences.

The TCR comes from an adult in good health and CMV-seronegative. The specimen was memory CD4+ T cells from blood. This rearrangement joins TRBV2 to TRBJ2-1; 13 bases line up with TRBD2. The CDR3 reads CASSKLAGGNEQFF. CDR3 in DNA: TGTGCCAGCAGTAAACTAGCGGGAGGGAATGAGCAGTTCTTC.